A selection of T cell receptor beta chains follows, all from one sample in a study of cytomegalovirus exposure and HLA in healthy donors. TCRdb's table, derived via immunoSEQ multiplex PCR, lists solely in-frame clones and lacks some. The table includes roughly 200,000 clones, over 75% detected once. The source material was PBMCs. These receptor sequences come from a woman aged 25 to 39 in good health and CMV-seronegative. CDR3s include the opening cysteine and the closing phenylalanine or tryptophan. A D gene is named only where the DNA matches it firmly. Size is stated for part of the rows, as once, few or many counts, or as a class when the clone is expanded.

v_call	clone_size	d_call	j_call	cdr3_aa	cdr3_nt
TRBV4-1	.	.	TRBJ1-4	CASSQGAATNEKLFF	TGCGCCAGCAGCCAGGGGGCAGCAACTAATGAAAAACTGTTTTTT
TRBV19	.	.	TRBJ2-4	CASSADSISAKNIQYF	TGTGCCAGTAGTGCTGACAGTATCTCTGCCAAAAACATTCAGTACTTC
TRBV11-2	.	.	TRBJ2-1	CASSLEPSSYNEQFF	TGTGCCAGCAGCTTAGAACCGAGCTCCTACAATGAGCAGTTCTTC
TRBV7-9	.	.	TRBJ2-7	CASSNYAYEQYF	TGTGCCAGCAGCAATTATGCCTACGAGCAGTACTTC
TRBV28	.	TRBD2	TRBJ2-5	CASSTSSGIEAQYF	TGTGCCAGCAGTACTTCTAGCGGGATCGAGGCCCAGTACTTC
TRBV11-2	once	TRBD1	TRBJ2-7	CASSPAGQGPAEQYF	TGTGCCAGCAGCCCGGCGGGACAGGGACCCGCGGAGCAGTACTTC
TRBV5-1	.	TRBD2	TRBJ2-5	CASSLGRGRPGGETQYF	TGCGCCAGCAGCTTGGGGCGCGGGAGGCCCGGGGGGGAGACCCAGTACTTC
TRBV6-1	.	TRBD2	TRBJ2-7	CASSERAVLAGYEQYF	TGTGCCAGCAGTGAACGGGCGGTTCTAGCGGGGTACGAGCAGTACTTC
TRBV18	.	.	TRBJ2-5	CASSPTTRVLETQYF	TGTGCCAGCTCACCCACAACGAGGGTACTAGAGACCCAGTACTTC
TRBV9	few	.	TRBJ1-4	CASSVANGNEKLFF	TGTGCCAGCAGCGTAGCTAACGGGAATGAAAAACTGTTTTTT
TRBV27	once	.	TRBJ2-1	CASSLSQSSYNEQFF	TGTGCCAGCAGTTTATCACAGTCATCCTACAATGAGCAGTTCTTC
TRBV27	.	.	TRBJ2-1	CASSLQGPYNEQFF	TGTGCCAGCAGTTTGCAGGGGCCCTACAATGAGCAGTTCTTC
TRBV6-4	.	TRBD2	TRBJ2-1	CASSVAGGRNEQFF	TGTGCCAGCAGTGTAGCGGGGGGGAGGAATGAGCAGTTCTTC
TRBV4-1	.	.	TRBJ2-1	CASSQAEYNEQFF	TGCGCCAGCAGCCAAGCGGAGTACAATGAGCAGTTCTTC
TRBV9	few	.	TRBJ1-2	CASSVGQTYGYTF	TGTGCCAGCAGCGTCGGACAGACCTATGGCTACACCTTC
TRBV6-1	.	TRBD1	TRBJ1-5	CASSETWDSNQPQHF	TGTGCCAGCAGTGAAACCTGGGACAGTAATCAGCCTCAGCATTTT
TRBV2	few	.	TRBJ2-5	CASSEGAQYF	TGTGCCAGCAGTGAAGGAGCCCAGTACTTC
TRBV19	few	.	TRBJ2-1	CASSMPGGYNEQFF	TGTGCCAGTAGTATGCCAGGGGGGTACAATGAGCAGTTCTTC
TRBV21-1	few	.	TRBJ1-1	CASSPPDCTEAFF	TGTGCCAGCAGCCCCCCAGACTGCACTGAAGCTTTCTTT
TRBV11-2	.	TRBD1	TRBJ1-1	CASSVTGGVQAFF	TGTGCCAGCAGCGTCACAGGGGGCGTTCAAGCTTTCTTT
TRBV9	.	.	TRBJ1-6	CASSVGGGSSYNSPLHF	TGTGCCAGCAGCGTAGGTGGTGGGAGCTCCTATAATTCACCCCTCCACTTT
TRBV5-6	.	.	TRBJ1-3	CASSWQGWASGNTIYF	TGTGCCAGCAGCTGGCAGGGGTGGGCATCTGGAAACACCATATATTTT
TRBV28	.	.	TRBJ2-7	CASSSPRAPYEQYF	TGTGCCAGCAGTTCGCCCAGGGCCCCCTACGAGCAGTACTTC
TRBV18	.	.	TRBJ2-7	CASSPPSATYEQYF	TGTGCCAGCTCACCACCGAGTGCGACCTACGAGCAGTACTTC
TRBV7-3	.	.	TRBJ2-2	CASSPGVGPAGELFF	TGTGCCAGCAGCCCGGGAGTGGGCCCGGCCGGGGAGCTGTTTTTT
TRBV7-9	.	.	TRBJ1-2	CASRGLQGPHYGYTF	TGTGCCAGCAGGGGACTACAGGGTCCTCACTATGGCTACACCTTC
TRBV18	once	TRBD1	TRBJ1-2	CASSPLQFPSQGASDYGYTF	TGTGCCAGCTCACCACTACAATTTCCATCACAGGGGGCGTCTGACTATGGCTACACCTTC
TRBV30	.	.	TRBJ1-5	CAWSPQGEGNQPQHF	TGTGCCTGGAGTCCACAAGGGGAAGGTAATCAGCCCCAGCATTTT
TRBV15	once	TRBD1	TRBJ1-5	CATSRDPGQGRQPQHF	TGTGCCACCAGCAGAGATCCCGGACAGGGCCGTCAGCCCCAGCATTTT
TRBV6-5	.	TRBD2	TRBJ2-1	CASSFREGPNEQFF	TGTGCCAGCAGCTTCAGGGAGGGCCCGAATGAGCAGTTCTTC
TRBV28	.	.	TRBJ1-3	CASRDAGSGNTIYF	TGTGCCAGCAGGGATGCAGGTTCTGGAAACACCATATATTTT
TRBV11-1	.	.	TRBJ2-5	CASSLRTARIRSKVAQYF	TGTGCCAGCAGCTTACGGACAGCAAGAATTAGGTCCAAGGTGGCCCAGTACTTC
TRBV5-1	.	.	TRBJ2-1	CASSLAVTSSYNEQFF	TGCGCCAGCAGCTTGGCCGTGACTAGTTCATACAATGAGCAGTTCTTC
TRBV4-1	.	.	TRBJ2-3	CASSQGPRTDTQYF	TGCGCCAGCAGCCAAGGCCCTCGGACAGATACGCAGTATTTT
TRBV10-1	few	.	TRBJ2-2	CASSAGREFTGELFF	TGCGCCAGCAGCGCGGGACGGGAATTCACCGGGGAGCTGTTTTTT
TRBV6-5	.	TRBD2	TRBJ2-5	CASSYGGGVETQYF	TGTGCCAGCAGTTACGGGGGAGGGGTCGAGACCCAGTACTTC
TRBV28	.	.	TRBJ1-1	CASSSARPAFF	TGTGCCAGCAGTTCCGCGAGGCCAGCTTTCTTT
TRBV6-6	.	.	TRBJ2-7	CASRPSGDRYEQYF	TGTGCCAGCAGACCCTCGGGGGATAGGTACGAGCAGTACTTC
TRBV5-6	.	TRBD1	TRBJ2-5	CASSLEGAGETQYF	TGTGCCAGCAGCTTGGAGGGGGCTGGAGAGACCCAGTACTTC
TRBV2	.	.	TRBJ2-1	CASSEFSGDYNEQFF	TGTGCCAGCAGTGAATTCTCCGGGGACTACAATGAGCAGTTCTTC
TRBV7-9	.	.	TRBJ1-2	CASSWGAGYTF	TGTGCCAGCAGCTGGGGCGCTGGCTACACCTTC
TRBV28	.	.	TRBJ2-7	CASSTPDRNPYEQYF	TGTGCCAGCAGTACCCCGGACAGAAACCCCTACGAGCAGTACTTC
TRBV10-3	.	TRBD2	TRBJ2-3	CAITSGYTDTQYF	TGTGCCATCACTAGCGGGTACACAGATACGCAGTATTTT
TRBV10-3	.	.	TRBJ1-2	CAISAYLGTVYGYTF	TGTGCCATCAGTGCATACCTCGGGACTGTCTATGGCTACACCTTC
TRBV7-8	.	.	TRBJ1-5	CASSALQGRQPQHF	TGTGCCAGCAGCGCCTTACAGGGTAGACAGCCCCAGCATTTT
TRBV7-7	.	.	TRBJ2-5	CASSLGTGRAYQETQYF	TGTGCTAGCAGCTTAGGAACAGGGCGGGCGTACCAAGAGACCCAGTACTTC
TRBV28	.	.	TRBJ1-1	CASSLGGGIPNTEAFF	TGTGCCAGCAGTTTAGGGGGAGGGATCCCGAACACTGAAGCTTTCTTT
TRBV12-5	.	.	TRBJ1-6	CASGLVPGKFGDNFRSYNSPLHF	TGTGCTAGTGGTTTGGTCCCGGGAAAATTCGGGGATAATTTTAGGTCCTATAATTCACCCCTCCACTTT
TRBV13	.	.	TRBJ2-2	CASSSTAGELFF	TGTGCCAGCAGCTCCACAGCCGGGGAGCTGTTTTTT
TRBV5-6	.	.	TRBJ1-2	CASSFMTMGASGYTF	TGTGCCAGCAGCTTCATGACAATGGGGGCCAGTGGGTACACCTTC